Listed below are T cell receptor beta chains from one sample, sequenced in a study of CD8 T cells in ankylosing spondylitis. MiXCR, run by TCRdb on the 5' RACE reads, gives a single entry per CDR3 protein. The table includes 400,000 to 450,000 distinct CDR3 sequences, roughly 15% detected once. Sequencing was performed on blood, either unsorted or a sorted T cell fraction (not recorded which). The source of these receptors is a male donor with ankylosing spondylitis. The CDR3 runs from the conserved cysteine through the conserved F or W. A D gene is named only where the DNA matches it firmly. The size entry is marked missing in some rows and otherwise reads once, few, many or a size class.

>TRBV6-2/TRBV6-3|13|TRBJ1-1|.|.
TGTGCCAGCAGTTACTCAGAGCGGGGGTCGGCTTTCTTT
CASSYSERGSAFF
>TRBV28|14|TRBJ2-3|TRBD2|.
TGTGCCACCTTAGCGGGAGGGCGGACAGATACGCAGTATTTT
CATLAGGRTDTQYF
>TRBV7-8|15|TRBJ1-1|.|few
TGTGCCAGCAGCACCACAGGGACATGGAACACTGAAGCTTTCTTT
CASSTTGTWNTEAFF
>TRBV20-1|15|TRBJ1-5|.|few
TGCAGTGCTAGAGGGAACCCTTATAGCAATCAGCCCCAGCATTTT
CSARGNPYSNQPQHF
>TRBV13|15|TRBJ1-2|.|few
TGTGCCAGCAGCGGCCCCGAGGACGGGAACTATGGCTACACCTTC
CASSGPEDGNYGYTF
>TRBV7-8|12|TRBJ2-7|TRBD2|few
TGTGCCAGCAGCTTTGGGCGGGAGGAGCAGTACTTC
CASSFGREEQYF
>TRBV10-3|14|TRBJ1-2|.|.
TGTGCCATCAGTGAGGGTGCAGGGACCTATGGCTACACCTTC
CAISEGAGTYGYTF
>TRBV30|11|TRBJ1-1|.|few
TGTGCCTGGCAAAGGGACACTGAAGCTTTCTTT
CAWQRDTEAFF
>TRBV12-3/TRBV12-4|14|TRBJ2-5|.|many
TGTGCCAGCAGTTTAGGGTCCGCGGCGGAGACCCAGTACTTC
CASSLGSAAETQYF
>TRBV10-3|12|TRBJ1-1|TRBD1|.
TGTGCCACCATGCAGGGGGGCACTGAAGCTTTCTTT
CATMQGGTEAFF
>TRBV24-1|15|TRBJ2-1|TRBD2|.
TGTGCCACCAGTGACCCGACCGGACTAGCTGGTGAGCAGTTCTTC
CATSDPTGLAGEQFF
>TRBV4-1|17|TRBJ1-1|.|.
TGCGCCAGCAGCCAAGATCGAGGGTGGAAGGGGAACACTGAAGCTTTCTTT
CASSQDRGWKGNTEAFF
>TRBV2|13|TRBJ2-5|.|few
TGTGCCAGCAGTGGACAGCCCCGTGAGACCCAGTACTTC
CASSGQPRETQYF
>TRBV9|15|TRBJ1-1|.|.
TGTGCCAGCAGCACCAGCCAGACCATGAACACTGAAGCTTTCTTT
CASSTSQTMNTEAFF
>TRBV28|15|TRBJ2-1|TRBD2|.
TGTGCCAGTGGGTCACTAGCGGTATCCTACAATGAGCAGTTCTTC
CASGSLAVSYNEQFF
>TRBV24-1|16|TRBJ1-6|TRBD1|.
TGTGCCACCAGTGAGATAGGGACAGACGATAATTCACCCCTCCACTTT
CATSEIGTDDNSPLHF
>TRBV6-5|17|TRBJ2-3|.|.
TGTGCCAGCAGTTATCGCCCCTCTGGGAGTGGTACAGATACGCAGTATTTT
CASSYRPSGSGTDTQYF
>TRBV10-1|17|TRBJ2-1|TRBD2|few
TGCGCCAGCAGTGGTGGTGGGGTGCGGGGGAGCTACAATGAGCAGTTCTTC
CASSGGGVRGSYNEQFF
>TRBV7-9|13|TRBJ2-3|.|.
TGTGCTACGTCTGGTTGGGGCACAGATACGCAGTATTTT
CATSGWGTDTQYF
>TRBV5-6|14|TRBJ2-7|TRBD2|few
TGTGCCAGCAGGAGACTAGCGGGAGCGCTCGAGCAGTACTTC
CASRRLAGALEQYF
>TRBV10-3|14|TRBJ2-1|.|.
TGTGCCATCGCCGAAACCACAGGGGGGGGAGAGCAGTTCTTC
CAIAETTGGGEQFF
>TRBV12-5|15|TRBJ2-5|TRBD2|few
TGTGCTAGTGGTAAGGGGACTAGCGGGAGCGAGACCCAGTACTTC
CASGKGTSGSETQYF
>TRBV9|12|TRBJ1-1|.|.
TGTGCCAGCAGCGCACAGGGTGTTGAAGCTTTCTTT
CASSAQGVEAFF
>TRBV18|15|TRBJ1-1|.|once
TGTGCCAGCTCACCTGGGACACACATGAACACTGAAGCTTTCTTT
CASSPGTHMNTEAFF
>TRBV28|15|TRBJ2-1|.|few
TGTGCCAGCACCCCCCGGGGCGGTTCCTACAATGAGCAGTTCTTC
CASTPRGGSYNEQFF
>TRBV4-2|15|TRBJ1-5|.|.
TGTGCCAGCAGCCAAGGAGGCAGGGGAGGTCAGCCCCAGCATTTT
CASSQGGRGGQPQHF
>TRBV29-1|14|TRBJ2-5|TRBD1|few
TGCAGCGTTTCGGGACAGGGGGCAGAAGAGACCCAGTACTTC
CSVSGQGAEETQYF
>TRBV20-1|14|TRBJ2-7|.|.
TGCAGTGCTAGAGACGGGTTCACCGCGGGGGAGCAGTACTTC
CSARDGFTAGEQYF
>TRBV2|13|TRBJ1-4|TRBD1|.
TGTGCCAGCAGTGGACAGGGAAAGGAAAAACTGTTTTTT
CASSGQGKEKLFF
>TRBV29-1|14|TRBJ2-1|TRBD1|many
TGCAGCGTAGATCCGGGACAGGGGCACAATGAGCAGTTCTTC
CSVDPGQGHNEQFF
>TRBV20-1|12|TRBJ2-5|.|few
TGCAGTGCCTTTTGGGGGAAAGAGACCCAGTACTTC
CSAFWGKETQYF
>TRBV12-3/TRBV12-4|15|TRBJ2-1|TRBD1|few
TGTGCCAGCAGCCTACCTCGGGACAGGGGTAATGAGCAGTTCTTC
CASSLPRDRGNEQFF
>TRBV5-8|15|TRBJ2-7|TRBD2|few
TGTGCCAGCACTCGTGGGGCTAGCGGGGCCTACGAGCAGTACTTC
CASTRGASGAYEQYF
>TRBV2|15|TRBJ1-1|.|.
TGTGCCAGCAGTGAAAACGCAGGGATGAACACTGAAGCTTTCTTT
CASSENAGMNTEAFF
>TRBV20-1|12|TRBJ1-5|.|few
TGCAGTGCTAGAGTAGAGGGGGGCAAAAAGCATTTT
CSARVEGGKKHF
>TRBV7-6|16|TRBJ1-2|TRBD1|few
TGTGCCAGCAGCTTAACCCCAGGGGGGGGCGGCTATGGCTACACCTTC
CASSLTPGGGGYGYTF
>TRBV6-5|15|TRBJ1-2|.|few
TGTGCCAGCAGTTACGGTGGAACCTCTAACTATGGCTACACCTTC
CASSYGGTSNYGYTF
>TRBV7-9|13|TRBJ1-6|.|.
TGTGCCAGCAGCCCCTTAGGGGCAACACCCCTCCACTTT
CASSPLGATPLHF
>TRBV11-2|16|TRBJ1-2|TRBD1|few
TGTGCCAGCAGCCTGGCCGGGACAGGAGTAAACTATGGCTACACCTTC
CASSLAGTGVNYGYTF
>TRBV11-2|14|TRBJ1-4|TRBD1|.
TGTGCCAGCAGCTTCGGGACAGGACGCGAAAAACTGTTTTTT
CASSFGTGREKLFF
>TRBV10-3|14|TRBJ1-1|TRBD1|.
TGTGCCACCGGGACAGGGAATATTAACACTGAAGCTTTCTTT
CATGTGNINTEAFF
>TRBV13|15|TRBJ2-7|TRBD1|many
TGTGCCAGCAGCTTAAAGGGGACAGGTCTATACGAGCAGTACTTC
CASSLKGTGLYEQYF
>TRBV12-3/TRBV12-4|11|TRBJ2-1|.|many
TGTGCCAGCAGTTGGCTAAATGAGCAGTTCTTC
CASSWLNEQFF
>TRBV7-9|14|TRBJ2-7|.|many
TGTGCCAGCAGCTTTTTCCCCAGCGGGCACGAGCAGTACTTC
CASSFFPSGHEQYF
>TRBV2|18|TRBJ2-3|TRBD2|.
TGTGCCAGCAGCCCAGGGACTAGCGGGAGGGACGCACGTGGTACGCAGTATTTT
CASSPGTSGRDARGTQYF
>TRBV4-2|15|TRBJ1-5|.|many
TGTGCCAGCAGCCCCGGAGTTAGGGAGATTCAGCCCCAGCATTTT
CASSPGVREIQPQHF
>TRBV7-8|17|TRBJ1-3|.|many
TGTGCCAGCAGCTTTCTCGGGACTTCCGTCTCTGGAAACACCATATATTTT
CASSFLGTSVSGNTIYF
>TRBV6-5|16|TRBJ2-7|.|.
TGTGCCAGCAGTTACTCGGCGGGGATGAGCTCCTACGAGCAGTACTTC
CASSYSAGMSSYEQYF
>TRBV6-1|15|TRBJ2-3|TRBD2|few
TGTGCCAGCATCAATAGCGGGACTAGCACAGATACGCAGTATTTT
CASINSGTSTDTQYF
>TRBV12-3/TRBV12-4|16|TRBJ1-3|.|few
TGTGCCAGCAGTCCCCCGGGGTCAGTTGCTGGAAACACCATATATTTT
CASSPPGSVAGNTIYF
>TRBV6-2/TRBV6-3|15|TRBJ1-5|TRBD1|.
TGTGCCAGCAGTAGGGGAGGGGGCGGCAATCAGCCCCAGCATTTT
CASSRGGGGNQPQHF
>TRBV7-3|14|TRBJ1-2|.|.
TGTGCCAGCAGCCCATCCGGGACCGGCCTACAACAGGACTTC
CASSPSGTGLQQDF
>TRBV28|13|TRBJ1-1|.|.
TGTGCCACCCAGGGTGGGGGTAACACTGAAGCTTTCTTT
CATQGGGNTEAFF
>TRBV20-1|13|TRBJ2-1|.|.
TGCAGTGCTCTTGGGGACAATTACAATGAGCAGTTCTTC
CSALGDNYNEQFF
>TRBV12-3/TRBV12-4|16|TRBJ1-5|.|few
TGTGCCAGCAGTTTACTAGCAGGGAACCCCAATCAGCCCCAGCATTTT
CASSLLAGNPNQPQHF